The text below deals with one T cell receptor beta chain. This clonotype was picked up a small number of times. Its cognate antigen has yet to be identified. Base qualities are not recorded, but no much larger clone differs from it by a single base. The treatment or condition tag for this specimen amounts to: live attenuated yellow fever vaccine strain. PBMCs were isolated from peripheral blood using a standard Ficoll-Paque protocol. CD4 and CD8 T-cell fractions were isolated with Dynabeads CD4 and CD8 positive selection kits. TriZol was used to extract RNA from bulk PBMCs, CD4 and CD8 fractions, and dextramer-positive and dextramer-negative fractions. TCR cDNA was synthesized by 5'RACE template switching, through which a universal primer site and unique molecular identifiers were introduced. cDNA synthesis was primed from both the TCR alpha and TCR beta constant segments. Libraries were amplified in two PCR steps, with sample barcodes and sequencing adapters added in the second step. Sequencing of the libraries was done on either Illumina HiSeq 2500 (2x100 bp) or NovaSeq (2x150 bp). Concerning the study's data processing: MIGEC was used to demultiplex reads and collapse the reads into UMI consensus sequences, and MiXCR was used for V(D)J alignment. Vaccine-responding clonotypes were defined with edgeR using replicate PBMC samples, requiring FDR below 0.01 and a log2 fold change above 5 up to day 15. Bulk clonotypes were assigned CD4 or CD8 identity according to which sequenced CD4 or CD8 repertoire held them at higher abundance. Clones were called with MiXCR by TCRdb after fastp trimmed the public reads at Q25, and only in-frame beta chains were retained. Each CDR3 protein gets just one entry, which takes the most common genes and DNA from the rows behind it. TCRdb, not the authors, supplied the V and J calls. Across this sample there are 150,000 to 200,000 distinct CDR3 sequences, with around 7.2% seen only once. In total, the top ten clones hold roughly 2.5% of the sample.

The record originates from a study of T cells after yellow fever vaccination (dated by TCRdb to about 2019). The study in broad terms: The SMART-Seq v4 Ultra Low Input RNA kit was used to prepare libraries from fractions with low cell numbers. Two healthy male donors, one aged 18 to 30 and one aged 30 to 40 years, made up the cohort. To follow T-cell clones before and after both primary and booster YFV17D yellow fever vaccination, bulk TCR alpha and beta repertoires underwent longitudinal sequencing. Blood was drawn at multiple timepoints before and after primary and secondary immunization, with bulk PBMC replicates and cell subsets isolated.

Summary of the overall study and its limitations: The study included only a couple of donors, which limits how far the findings can be generalized. Computational filtering was needed because FACS-sorted repertoires could contain abundant contaminating clonotypes from the bulk population. After the booster, most of the clones that had expanded following primary vaccination were detected again (roughly 97% of CD4 and around nine tenths of CD8), which suggests that memory was broadly maintained. A small share of clonotypes occurred in both CD4 and CD8 compartments, likely arising from convergent recombination. The secondary T-cell response was weaker than the primary response but faster, peaking on day 5 instead of day 15.

This specimen consisted of CD4+ T cells sorted from PBMCs, obtained around 5 days after the first yellow fever vaccination. The clonotype comes from a man in his late teens or twenties who received the YFV17D yellow fever vaccine.

The sequenced DNA: TGTGCCAGCAGCTTGGGCATCCAGGCAGGGAACACTGAAGCTTTCTTT. This yields the protein CASSLGIQAGNTEAFF. The rearranged chain carries TRBV5-6 and TRBJ1-1, with the D gene not confidently named. The CDR3, cysteine through phenylalanine, is 16 amino acids long. The sequence is cut down to CDR3 DNA, 48 bases in frame from base 1. CDR1 SGHDT and CDR2 YYEEEE were looked up in the germline V gene. V drops 0 bases and J drops 1 base, leaving 13 bases in between. The reference TRBV5-6 and TRBJ1-1 proteins fill in what lies around the CDR3, so the full variable domain reads DAGVTQSPTHLIKTRGQQVTLRCSPKSGHDTVSWYQQALGQGPQFIFQYYEEEERQRGNFPDRFSGHQFPNYSSELNVNALLLGDSALYLCASSLGIQAGNTEAFFGQGTRLTVV.